These 17 T cell receptor beta chains share one sample of origin, sequenced in a study of T cells in Graves' hyperthyroidism and ophthalmopathy. What was amplified from RNA transcripts were TCR beta CDR3 regions. Initially, a first-round RT-PCR of the TCR CDR3 employed the HTBI primer set. Each CDR3 protein gets one entry after TCRdb re-called the multiplex PCR reads with MiXCR. There are about 560,000 distinct CDR3 sequences in the sample; about a sixth occur only once, and about 18% lies in the top ten. Sequenced material: blood. Source of these receptors: a woman under 30 with Graves' hyperthyroidism.

This clonotype has only a few counts. The chain carries TRBV14 and TRBJ2-1; 9 bases fit TRBD2. The V gene end was trimmed by 3 bases and the J gene end by 4 bases; junction bases not matched to a gene: 4. This CDR3 has 15 residues. CDR1 SGHDN and CDR2 FVKESK come from the germline V gene. This CDR3 reads CASSHRLAAYNEQFF. In DNA form, the CDR3 reads TGTGCCAGCAGCCACCGACTAGCGGCGTACAATGAGCAGTTCTTC.

This chain links TRBV28 with TRBJ2-7; 10 nucleotides align to TRBD2. The V and J ends lost 6 bases and 3 bases, in that order; junction bases with no gene match: 8. CDR3 length: 15 amino acids. Germline CDR1 reads MDHEN; CDR2 reads SYDVKM. The CDR3 region has the DNA TGTGCCAGCAGCCCAGCTAGCGGGAGTCACTACGAGCAGTACTTC. Translating gives CASSPASGSHYEQYF.

The count of this clonotype is one. A much larger clone lies a single base off, so this may be a read error. The chain links TRBV3-1 to TRBJ2-1; D may correspond to TRBD1 or TRBD2 (5 bases each). Germline CDR1 is LGHDT and CDR2 is YNNKEL (reference sequence). CDR3 length equals 14 residues. The DNA of the CDR3 is TGTGCCAGCAACCAAGGGGCTAGCTCGGGCGAGCAGTTCTTC. Its protein product is CASNQGASSGEQFF.

Only a few counts were recorded for this clonotype. This chain connects TRBV7-2 to TRBJ1-2, with 10 bases matching TRBD1. The CDR3 totals 16 residues. Germline CDR1 and CDR2: SGHTA and FQGNSA. With 5 bases clipped from V and 4 bases from J, the junction kept 10 bases outside the gene matches. The CDR3 region is CASSHTGTGAFYGYTF. The CDR3 DNA sequence: TGTGCCAGCAGCCACACCGGGACAGGGGCTTTCTATGGCTACACCTTC.

This clonotype was seen ten or more times. The gene calls are TRBV20-1 and TRBJ2-7, with D possibly being TRBD2 (7 bases). The germline V and J ends were trimmed by 4 bases and 3 bases, with 16 bases remaining between them. Germline V lookup: CDR1 DFQATT, CDR2 SNEGSKA (reference sequence). The CDR3 extends over 14 amino acids. CDR3 coding DNA: TGCAGTGCTAAACCCAGGGGAGGGTACTACGAGCAGTACTTC. As protein: CSAKPRGGYYEQYF.

At least ten counts were recorded for this clonotype. The gene calls are TRBV3-1 and TRBJ2-3; D call uncertain. The V end lost 0 bases, the J end lost 1 base, and 17 bases lay between the germline ends. Per the germline V gene, CDR1 is LGHDT and CDR2 is YNNKEL (reference sequence). CDR3 size: 18 residues. The CDR3 spells CASSQERKLVRRTDTQYF. Written as DNA, the CDR3 is TGTGCCAGCAGCCAAGAAAGGAAGCTAGTTCGGCGCACAGATACGCAGTATTTT.

This clonotype was seen a few times. V is TRBV7-3 and J is TRBJ2-3; 12 bases match TRBD1. This CDR3 comprises 17 residues. The germline V gene has CDR1 SGHTA and CDR2 FQGTGA. Unmatched junction bases numbered 9, after V lost 4 bases and J lost 4 bases. CDR3 sequence: CASSSPPGQGAADTQYF. In nucleotides, the CDR3 is TGTGCCAGCAGCTCCCCCCCGGGACAGGGGGCAGCAGATACGCAGTATTTT.

This clonotype was detected a few times. This chain uses TRBV10-3 with TRBJ2-5; D remains unclear. V was cut by 4 bases and J by 5 bases, with 11 bases left in between. The V gene's germline CDR1 is ENHRY and CDR2 SYGVKD. The CDR3 runs 13 residues. The CDR3 here is CAISAFPEETQYF. In DNA, the CDR3 is TGTGCCATCAGTGCCTTCCCCGAGGAGACCCAGTACTTC.

V gene TRBV3-1 combines with J gene TRBJ2-3; TRBD2 is a possible D gene (6 bases). The CDR3 is made up of 15 amino acids. Germline CDR1 is LGHDT and CDR2 is YNNKEL (reference sequence). V lost 0 bases to trimming and J lost 2 bases, with 9 bases between them. The CDR3 spells CASSQEARDTDTQYF. The CDR3 DNA reads TGTGCCAGCAGCCAAGAGGCGCGGGACACAGATACGCAGTATTTT.

This clonotype was picked up a small number of times. V is TRBV7-9 and J is TRBJ2-3; 8 bases map to TRBD1. This CDR3 is built from 15 residues. The trim removed 5 bases at V and 2 bases at J, leaving 6 bases unmatched. From germline, CDR1 is SEHNR and CDR2 FQNEAQ (reference sequence). CDR3 sequence reads: CASSGRTGPTDTQYF. In DNA form, the CDR3 reads TGTGCCAGCAGCGGTCGGACAGGGCCCACAGATACGCAGTATTTT.

In its sample, this clonotype was seen a few times. The chain employs TRBV4-1 and TRBJ2-3, with D possibly being TRBD2 (5 bases). This CDR3 region has 16 residues. V gave up 4 bases and J gave up 2 bases, with 16 bases separating them. CDR1 MGHRA and CDR2 YSYEKL come from the germline V gene. The CDR3 spells CASSPQIGIPTDTQYF. CDR3 in DNA: TGCGCCAGCAGCCCGCAGATCGGGATCCCCACAGATACGCAGTATTTT.

The chain is built from TRBV12-3 or TRBV12-4 and TRBJ2-3, with no clear D. The CDR3 spans 14 residues. The V and J ends lost 7 bases and 0 bases respectively, with 11 bases between them. CDR3: CASTPLRSTDTQYF. In nucleotides, the CDR3 is TGTGCCAGCACCCCCCTTAGGAGCACAGATACGCAGTATTTT.

This clonotype was detected many times. The rearrangement joins TRBV5-1 to TRBJ1-1; 9 bases align to TRBD1. The ends lost 3 bases at V and 1 base at J; junction bases unmatched: 4. The CDR3 is 15 amino acids. Germline CDR1 SGHRS, CDR2 YFSETQ. DNA for the CDR3: TGCGCCAGCAGCTGGGGGGACAGGGAGAACACTGAAGCTTTCTTT. Residues: CASSWGDRENTEAFF.

At least ten counts were recorded for this clonotype. The genes are TRBV7-9 and TRBJ2-7; the match to TRBD1 covers 8 bases. Trimming removed 5 bases from V and 2 bases from J; junction bases left unmatched: 5. This CDR3 is built from 14 residues. Germline lookup yields CDR1 SEHNR and CDR2 FQNEAQ (reference sequence). CDR3 protein: CASSHWDRTYEQYF. The CDR3 coding sequence is TGTGCCAGCAGCCATTGGGACAGGACCTACGAGCAGTACTTC.

Comment on this clonotype: This may be a read error, as it is one base from a much larger clone. The rearrangement joins TRBV20-1 to TRBJ2-1; D could derive from TRBD1 or TRBD2 (5 bases each). Germline-derived CDR1 and CDR2 are DFQATT and SNEGSKA (reference sequence). The CDR3 is 13 amino acids. This chain's CDR3 is CKSTGARYNDQFF. The CDR3 coding sequence is TGCAAATCAACCGGGGCTAGATACAATGATCAGTTCTTC.

The J gene is TRBJ1-5, the V gene TRBV6-4, with unresolved D. V was clipped by 2 bases and J by 0 bases, with 17 bases between them. CDR1 and CDR2 from the germline V gene are MRHNA and SNTAGT. The length of the CDR3 is 18 residues. CDR3 residues: CASSDDKLVSRSNQPQHF. The CDR3, as DNA: TGTGCCAGCAGTGACGACAAGCTTGTGAGTCGTAGCAATCAGCCCCAGCATTTT.

This clonotype was observed a few times. The chain links TRBV10-3 to TRBJ1-5, with TRBD1 as a possible D gene (6 bases). Germline assignment: CDR1 ENHRY and CDR2 SYGVKD. The CDR3 sequence is 13 residues long. V was trimmed by 4 bases and J by 9 bases, leaving 13 bases between them. DNA for the CDR3: TGTGCCATCAGTGGACAGGTCCTAGGGCCCCAGCATTTT. Translated: CAISGQVLGPQHF.